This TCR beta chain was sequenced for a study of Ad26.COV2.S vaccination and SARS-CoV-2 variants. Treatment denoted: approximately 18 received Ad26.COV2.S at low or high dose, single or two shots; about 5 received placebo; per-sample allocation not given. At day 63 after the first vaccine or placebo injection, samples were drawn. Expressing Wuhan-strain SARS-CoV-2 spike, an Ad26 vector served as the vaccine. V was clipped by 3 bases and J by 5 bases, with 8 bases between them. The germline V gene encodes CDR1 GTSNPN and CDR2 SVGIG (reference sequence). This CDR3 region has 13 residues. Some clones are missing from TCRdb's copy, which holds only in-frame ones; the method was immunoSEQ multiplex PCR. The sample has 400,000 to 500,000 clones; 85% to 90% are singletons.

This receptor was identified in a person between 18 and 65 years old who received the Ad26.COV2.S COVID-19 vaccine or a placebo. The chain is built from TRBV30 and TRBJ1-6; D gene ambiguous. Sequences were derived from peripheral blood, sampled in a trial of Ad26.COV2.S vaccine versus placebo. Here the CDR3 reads CAWSGLNNSPLHF. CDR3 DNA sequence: TGTGCCTGGAGCGGGCTGAATAATTCACCCCTCCACTTT.